The 22 T cell receptor beta chains below all came from one sample that was sequenced in a study of blood T cell repertoires in COVID-19. Clones were read by immunoSEQ multiplex PCR, and TCRdb kept only the in-frame ones, dropping some. The sample has 300,000 to 400,000 clones; roughly nine tenths are singletons. Sequences were obtained from peripheral blood. The source of these receptors is a woman under 40 with COVID-19, enrolled during active disease.

This chain joins TRBV4-1 and TRBJ2-6; possibly TRBD2 for D (7 bases). V lost 0 bases, J lost 5 bases, and 17 bases lay in between. This CDR3 has 18 residues. Germline V lookup: CDR1 MGHRA, CDR2 YSYEKL. CDR3 residues: CASSQEERGQGRANVLTF. CDR3 in DNA: TGCGCCAGCAGCCAAGAGGAGCGGGGCCAGGGGAGGGCCAACGTCCTGACTTTC.

The genes are TRBV20-1 and TRBJ2-5; D ambiguous. CDR3 length equals 11 residues. Germline values: CDR1 DFQATT, CDR2 SNEGSKA (reference sequence). V was trimmed by 4 bases and J by 3 bases, leaving 6 bases between them. The CDR3 reads CSAKREETQYF. The CDR3 DNA follows: TGCAGTGCTAAGCGTGAAGAGACCCAGTACTTC.

V and J are TRBV19 and TRBJ2-2, with D unresolved. The CDR3 is made up of 17 amino acids. Germline-derived CDR1 and CDR2 are LNHDA and SQIVND (reference sequence). Trimming cost V 6 bases and J 1 base, with 18 bases left between them. The chain's CDR3 is CASRPSSALLNTGELFF. CDR3 nucleotides: TGTGCCAGTAGGCCCTCTAGTGCCCTCTTGAACACCGGGGAGCTGTTTTTT. Based on the CDR3 plus reference TRBV19 and TRBJ2-2, the full variable domain is DGGITQSPKYLFRKEGQNVTLSCEQNLNHDAMYWYRQDPGQGLRLIYYSQIVNDFQKGDIAEGYSVSREKKESFPLTVTSAQKNPTAFYLCASRPSSALLNTGELFFGEGSRLTVL.

This clone is a singleton in its sample. This sequence joins TRBV3-1 (or the pseudogene TRBV3-2) and TRBJ2-7; 8 bases are a match to TRBD2. The CDR3 has 16 amino acids. The junction had 9 bases not matched to a gene; V was cut back by 4 bases and J by 1 base. Germline loops: CDR1 LGHDT, CDR2 YNNKEL (reference sequence). DNA of the CDR3: TGTGCCAGCAGCCCTCCCGATAGCGGGGCTTCCTACGAGCAGTACTTC. It encodes CASSPPDSGASYEQYF.

The CDR3 region has the DNA TGCGCCAGCAGCTTGGGTGGGACAGGAGGAAACACCATATATTTT. Its protein product is CASSLGGTGGNTIYF. This chain links TRBV5-1 with TRBJ1-3, with 8 bases aligning to TRBD1. The length of the CDR3 is 15 residues. V lost 0 bases, J lost 4 bases, and 3 bases stayed unmatched. Germline CDR1 and CDR2: SGHRS and YFSETQ.

This clone appeared once. The chain employs TRBV2 and TRBJ1-2, with D possibly being TRBD1 (5 bases). The CDR3 contains 14 residues. Germline loops: CDR1 SNHLY, CDR2 FYNNEI. The V gene lost 5 bases and the J gene lost 0 bases, with 10 bases spanning the gap. As DNA, the CDR3 is TGTGCCAGCAGTAGCGGGGGGACTAACTATGGCTACACCTTC. It is translated as CASSSGGTNYGYTF.

CDR3: CASSQEVGLAYEQYF. CDR3 bases: TGTGCCAGCAGCCAAGAAGTAGGACTAGCGTACGAGCAGTACTTC. The rearrangement links TRBV3-1 (or the pseudogene TRBV3-2) to TRBJ2-7; 9 bases align to TRBD2. CDR3 size: 15 residues. J was trimmed by 4 bases and V by 0 bases; bases with no gene match: 4. Germline lookup yields CDR1 LGHDT and CDR2 YNNKEL (reference sequence).

V usage is TRBV6-5 and J usage is TRBJ2-1, with TRBD2 matching 16 bases. This CDR3 comprises 15 residues. After removal of 6 bases from V and 9 bases from J, the junction contained 5 bases not matched to a gene. CDR1 is MNHEY and CDR2 is SVGAGI in the germline V gene. CDR3 residues: CASRPGTSGRGEQFF. CDR3 nucleotides: TGTGCCAGCAGGCCCGGGACTAGCGGGAGGGGTGAGCAGTTCTTC.

The J gene is TRBJ2-5, the V gene TRBV28; 12 bases align to TRBD1. The CDR3 contains 15 residues. The V gene's germline CDR1 is MDHEN and CDR2 SYDVKM. V dropped 10 bases and J dropped 3; count of bases not matched to a gene: 9. CDR3 sequence reads: CATTLGTGGKETQYF. CDR3 sequence (DNA): TGTGCCACCACCCTGGGGACAGGGGGCAAAGAGACCCAGTACTTC.

The count of this clone is one. This sequence joins TRBV18 and TRBJ2-3, with TRBD1 matching over 7 bases. The germline V gene has CDR1 KGHSH and CDR2 LQKENI. V shed 6 bases and J 3 bases; nucleotides not matched to a gene: 9. The CDR3 covers 15 residues. CDR3 protein: CASSPRVQGTDTQYF. Written as DNA, the CDR3 is TGTGCCAGCTCCCCGAGGGTACAGGGGACAGATACGCAGTATTTT.

The chain links TRBV10-3 to TRBJ2-3; 12 nucleotides match TRBD1. J lost 4 bases, V lost 2 bases, and 7 bases had no gene match. The CDR3 has 17 residues. Germline V gene sequence: CDR1 ENHRY, CDR2 SYGVKD. The CDR3 DNA follows: TGTGCCATCAGTGAGGCGACCGGGACAGGGGGCCCAGATACGCAGTATTTT. Translating gives CAISEATGTGGPDTQYF.

This sequence joins TRBV9 and TRBJ1-1; 8 bases line up with TRBD1. The ends lost 0 bases at V and 6 bases at J; junction bases unmatched: 7. The V gene's germline CDR1 is SGDLS and CDR2 YYNGEE. The CDR3 contains 15 residues. Here the CDR3 DNA reads TGTGCCAGCAGCGTAGGGAACAGGGGGAAGGCTGAAGCTTTCTTT. As protein: CASSVGNRGKAEAFF.

The chain couples TRBV30 to TRBJ1-2, with D unclear. Germline V CDR1 and CDR2: GTSNPN, SVGIG (reference sequence). The V gene lost 1 base and the J gene lost 4 bases, with 19 bases spanning the gap. The CDR3 loop spans 16 amino acids. In DNA form, the CDR3 reads TGTGCCTGGAGTGCCTTACGGGAGATCAAGGGCTATGGCTACACCTTC. Translated, it gives CAWSALREIKGYGYTF.

The chain uses TRBV7-9 and TRBJ1-1; the D is unclear. The CDR3 loop spans 12 amino acids. The V gene's germline CDR1 is SEHNR and CDR2 FQNEAQ (reference sequence). The V gene lost 1 base and the J gene lost 7 bases, with 7 bases spanning the gap. The CDR3 loop is CASSLGPLEAFF. Written as DNA, the CDR3 is TGTGCCAGCAGCTTAGGTCCCCTTGAAGCTTTCTTT.

This clone was counted a few times. CDR3 region: CASSVTSGGRAEQFF. The CDR3 nucleotides read TGTGCCAGCAGCGTTACTAGCGGGGGCCGTGCTGAGCAGTTCTTC. The chain is built from TRBV9 and TRBJ2-1; 11 nucleotides agree with TRBD2. V was clipped by 2 bases and J by 9 bases; unmatched bases: 7. Looked up from germline, CDR1 is SGDLS and CDR2 is YYNGEE. The CDR3 contains 15 residues.

The gene calls are TRBV2 and TRBJ2-7; possible D gene TRBD1, 5 bases. This CDR3 contains 14 residues. V was cut by 3 bases and J by 2 bases, with 11 bases left in between. Germline-derived CDR1 and CDR2 are SNHLY and FYNNEI. DNA of the CDR3: TGTGCCAGCAGTGATCCAGGGCCCACCTACGAGCAGTACTTC. This gives the protein CASSDPGPTYEQYF.

The V and J genes are TRBV3-1 (or the pseudogene TRBV3-2) and TRBJ1-6; tentatively, D is TRBD1 (6 bases). The CDR3 consists of 14 residues. Trimming pared 1 base from V and 7 bases from J, leaving 8 bases between. Germline lookup yields CDR1 LGHDT and CDR2 YNNKEL (reference sequence). The CDR3 loop is CASSQAGVNSPLHF. For the CDR3, the DNA is TGTGCCAGCAGCCAAGCAGGGGTAAATTCACCCCTCCACTTT.

V and J are TRBV7-2 and TRBJ1-5, with D possibly being TRBD1 (6 bases). The CDR3 totals 13 residues. Trimming left V 5 bases short and J 4 bases short, with 9 bases between. CDR1 and CDR2 (germline): SGHTA, FQGNSA. The CDR3 spells CASSRQGNQPQHF. CDR3 sequence (DNA): TGTGCCAGCAGCCGTCAGGGGAATCAGCCCCAGCATTTT.

The chain carries TRBV30 and TRBJ1-5, with a possible D match to TRBD1 (5 bases). V lost 7 bases and J lost 5, with 15 bases in between. Looked up from germline, CDR1 is GTSNPN and CDR2 is SVGIG (reference sequence). The CDR3 is 13 amino acids. In nucleotides, the CDR3 is TGTGCCTTGGCGGGAGGGGTCGATCAGCCCCAGCATTTT. Its protein product is CALAGGVDQPQHF.

The rearrangement links TRBV28 to TRBJ1-1; D might be TRBD1 (6 bases). This CDR3 spans 12 amino acids. Germline CDR1 is MDHEN and CDR2 is SYDVKM. The germline V and J ends were trimmed by 7 bases and 8 bases, with 14 bases remaining between them. The CDR3 sequence is CASTLQTGEAFF. CDR3 DNA sequence: TGTGCCAGCACCTTACAGACAGGAGAAGCTTTCTTT.

This chain uses TRBV6-5 with TRBJ2-7; 9 nucleotides agree with TRBD1. This CDR3 is 16 amino acids long. Germline V gene lookup returns CDR1 MNHEY and CDR2 SVGAGI. Trimming cost V 2 bases and J 4 bases; bases outside gene matches: 9. This CDR3 reads CASSYEGGTGNYEQYF. CDR3 bases: TGTGCCAGCAGTTACGAGGGGGGGACAGGGAATTACGAGCAGTACTTC.

This sequence joins TRBV12-3 or TRBV12-4 and TRBJ2-7; TRBD1 is a possible D gene (6 bases). This CDR3 has 13 residues. V lost 10 bases and J lost 0, with 13 bases in between. This chain's CDR3 is CATSSGHSYEQYF. In DNA form, the CDR3 reads TGTGCCACATCGTCGGGACACTCCTACGAGCAGTACTTC.